This TCR beta chain was identified during a study of tumor-infiltrating lymphocytes in primary liver carcinoma. Across the whole study: Roughly 3.65 to 7.5 million productive TCRbeta reads were obtained per sample, with similar numbers across tissue types.

The V and J ends lost 11 bases and 12 bases, in that order; junction bases with no gene match: 8. The CDR3 is 13 residues long. The germline CDR1 and CDR2 sequences are MNHNS and SASEGT. Extraction of RNA together with DNA used about 17-31 mg of unsorted bulk tissue. In regard to this clonotype: What it recognizes is unknown. This may arise from a read error, as a much more abundant clone is one base away.

Synthesis of TCR beta cDNA was carried out from about 0.55 ug total RNA with a constant-region primer. Three nested multiplex PCR rounds of slightly modified ARM-PCR generated TCR beta libraries. The first two PCR rounds used TRBV1-TRBV30 forward primers with a C-beta reverse primer, about 10 cycles each. One entry per CDR3 protein, called by TCRdb with MiXCR from the multiplex PCR reads. The sample holds fewer than 110,000 distinct CDR3 sequences, approximately 70% seen once. Whole-study findings and limits: Appearing in all five tumor regions was true of only about 7-24% of top clones.

This chain connects TRBV6-1 to TRBJ2-1; TRBD2 aligns across 15 bases. The TCR was taken from a woman aged 60 to 75 with primary liver carcinoma and hepatitis B virus infection. The sample consisted of liver tumor tissue from sampling region 2. Subset denoted: tumor region T2, inferior pole. The CDR3 is CAGSLGLAGGQFF. In DNA form, the CDR3 reads TGTGCCGGATCCTTGGGACTAGCGGGAGGGCAGTTCTTC.